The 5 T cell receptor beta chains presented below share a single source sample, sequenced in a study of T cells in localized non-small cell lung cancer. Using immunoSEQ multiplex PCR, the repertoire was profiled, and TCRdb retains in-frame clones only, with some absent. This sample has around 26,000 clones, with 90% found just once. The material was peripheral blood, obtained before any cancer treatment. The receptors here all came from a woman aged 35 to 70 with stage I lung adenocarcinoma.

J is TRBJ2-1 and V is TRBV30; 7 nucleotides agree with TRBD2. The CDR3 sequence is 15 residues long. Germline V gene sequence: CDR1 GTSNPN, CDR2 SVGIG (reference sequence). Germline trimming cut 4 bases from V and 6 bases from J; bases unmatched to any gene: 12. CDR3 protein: CAWKSLAVVSNEQFF. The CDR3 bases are TGTGCCTGGAAATCGCTAGCGGTTGTCAGCAATGAGCAGTTCTTC.

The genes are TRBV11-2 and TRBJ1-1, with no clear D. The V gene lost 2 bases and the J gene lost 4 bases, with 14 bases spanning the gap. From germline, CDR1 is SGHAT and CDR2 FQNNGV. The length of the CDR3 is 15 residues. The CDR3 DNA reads TGTGCCAGCAGCTTATATTTGGGGTCGGCCACTGAAGCTTTCTTT. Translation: CASSLYLGSATEAFF.

CDR3 bases: TGTGCCAGCTTAAAGCTTGGGACAGGGTCTTTTGAGCAGTTCTTC. Protein product: CASLKLGTGSFEQFF. This rearrangement joins TRBV2 to TRBJ2-1, with 9 bases identical to TRBD1. The junction had 14 bases not matched to a gene; V was cut back by 8 bases and J by 9 bases. The CDR3 totals 15 residues. CDR1 is SNHLY and CDR2 is FYNNEI in the germline V gene.

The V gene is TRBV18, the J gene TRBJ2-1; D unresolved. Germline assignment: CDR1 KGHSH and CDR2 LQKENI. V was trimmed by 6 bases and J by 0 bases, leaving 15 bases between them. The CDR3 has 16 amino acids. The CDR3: CASSQDSPSSYNEQFF. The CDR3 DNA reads TGTGCCAGCTCTCAAGACTCGCCGAGCTCCTACAATGAGCAGTTCTTC.

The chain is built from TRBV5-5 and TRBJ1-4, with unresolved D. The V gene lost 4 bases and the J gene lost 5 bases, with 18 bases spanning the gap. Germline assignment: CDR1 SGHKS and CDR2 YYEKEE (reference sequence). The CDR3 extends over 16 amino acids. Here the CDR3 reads CASSLWVGRENEKLFF. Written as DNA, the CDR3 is TGTGCCAGCAGCCTCTGGGTGGGGAGGGAGAATGAAAAACTGTTTTTT. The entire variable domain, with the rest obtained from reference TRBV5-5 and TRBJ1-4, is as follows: DAGVTQSPTHLIKTRGQQVTLRCSPISGHKSVSWYQQVLGQGPQFIFQYYEKEERGRGNFPDRFSARQFPNYSSELNVNALLLGDSALYLCASSLWVGRENEKLFFGSGTQLSVL.